The 24 T cell receptor beta chains listed next were all sequenced from one sample in a study of blood T cells in healthy people across ages. Primed by a sample-barcoded 5' primer and a J-beta primer mix, a second PCR proceeded for roughly 6 to 12 cycles. In TCRdb, the 5' RACE reads were re-called with MiXCR into one record per CDR3 protein. The profile shows over 1.5 million distinct CDR3 sequences, 49% of them singletons. The source material was blood. Receptor source: a woman aged 40 to 55 in good health.

The rearrangement uses TRBV18 and TRBJ1-6; perhaps TRBD1 as D (5 bases). V lost 3 bases, J lost 10 bases, and 16 bases lay in between. The CDR3 totals 15 residues. Germline V CDR1 and CDR2: KGHSH, LQKENI. The CDR3 sequence is CASSPRQLSDSPLHF. In DNA form, the CDR3 reads TGTGCCAGCTCACCCAGACAGCTTTCGGACTCACCCCTCCACTTT. Full variable domain (outside the CDR3, taken from reference TRBV18 and TRBJ1-6): NAGVMQNPRHLVRRRGQEARLRCSPMKGHSHVYWYRQLPEEGLKFMVYLQKENIIDESGMPKERFSAEFPKEGPSILRIQQVVRGDSAAYFCASSPRQLSDSPLHFGNGTRLTVT.

This clonotype was observed a few times. The chain joins TRBV27 to TRBJ2-4; maybe TRBD1 (6 bases). V lost 2 bases, J lost 7 bases, and 9 bases lay in between. Germline V gene sequence: CDR1 MNHEY, CDR2 SMNVEV (reference sequence). This CDR3 comprises 13 residues. Here the CDR3 reads CASSLKTGNIQYF. For the CDR3, the DNA is TGTGCCAGCAGTTTAAAAACAGGGAACATTCAGTACTTC.

This chain joins TRBV9 and TRBJ1-2; TRBD1 matches 9 bases. The CDR3 has 16 amino acids. V shed 4 bases, J shed 7 bases, and the junction held 14 bases outside the gene matches. CDR1 is SGDLS and CDR2 is YYNGEE in the germline V gene. CDR3 nucleotide sequence: TGTGCCAGCAGCCCGATACAGGGGGCGCAGATCGGTGGCTACACCTTC. Protein product: CASSPIQGAQIGGYTF.

This sequence joins TRBV12-3 or TRBV12-4 and TRBJ2-1; D is unclear. The CDR3 spans 11 residues. V was cut by 7 bases and J by 8 bases, with 9 bases left in between. CDR3 sequence reads: CASKWLHEQFF. The CDR3 DNA follows: TGTGCCAGCAAATGGTTACATGAGCAGTTCTTC.

A few counts support this clonotype. The rearrangement links TRBV4-1 to TRBJ2-5; 11 bases align to TRBD1. Near its end, the DNA agrees better with TRBJ2-7, so the J call may be wrong. The V gene's germline CDR1 is MGHRA and CDR2 YSYEKL. This CDR3 is built from 16 residues. Here the CDR3 DNA reads TGCGCCAGCAGCCGAGTACGGGACAGGGGGAAGTACGAGCAGTACTTC. It codes for CASSRVRDRGKYEQYF.

The chain recombines TRBV20-1 with TRBJ2-1; tentatively, D is TRBD2 (5 bases). CDR3 length equals 13 residues. Trimming took 7 bases from V and 2 from J, leaving 12 bases between them. Germline-derived CDR1 and CDR2 are DFQATT and SNEGSKA (reference sequence). CDR3 sequence (DNA): TGCAGTGTTCTGGGAGCTACCTACAATGAGCAGTTCTTC. It is translated as CSVLGATYNEQFF.

The chain uses TRBV4-1 and TRBJ1-5, with a weak D call TRBD1 (6 bases). Per the germline V gene, CDR1 is MGHRA and CDR2 is YSYEKL. V gave up 3 bases and J gave up 2 bases, with 11 bases separating them. This CDR3 region has 15 residues. The CDR3 coding sequence is TGCGCCAGCAGCCATGACAGGTCAGGCAATCAGCCCCAGCATTTT. Protein product: CASSHDRSGNQPQHF.

This clonotype was counted between two and nine times. The CDR3 DNA follows: TGTGCCAGCAGTTACTCGATGTCTCGGACAGGGGGCACGAATACGCAGTATTTT. This translates into CASSYSMSRTGGTNTQYF. This rearrangement joins TRBV6-5 to TRBJ2-3; 11 nucleotides match TRBD1. V trimming: 0 bases; J trimming: 7 bases; junction bases outside the gene matches: 12. Germline V gene sequence: CDR1 MNHEY, CDR2 SVGAGI. The CDR3 has 18 amino acids.

This clonotype appeared a few times. The chain's CDR3 is CASSLEVNSYEQYF. CDR3 in DNA: TGTGCCAGCAGCTTAGAAGTAAACTCCTACGAGCAGTACTTC. The chain uses TRBV7-2 and TRBJ2-7, with D hard to call. Trimming took 1 base from V and 0 from J, leaving 7 bases between them. The CDR3 sequence is 14 residues long. The germline V gene encodes CDR1 SGHTA and CDR2 FQGNSA.

Regarding this clonotype: The junction shows a germline mismatch at one end, possibly a read error. The V and J genes are TRBV7-2 and TRBJ2-5; no firm D call. The length of the CDR3 is 15 residues. The germline V gene encodes CDR1 SGHTA and CDR2 FQGNSA. DNA of the CDR3: TGTGCCAGCAGCCTAACCTCCGTCGCCCAAGGGACCCAGTACTTC. Translated, it gives CASSLTSVAQGTQYF.

The V call is TRBV24-1, the J call TRBJ2-1, with D possibly being TRBD1 (5 bases). The J call may be mistaken, given a closer DNA end match to TRBJ2-7. CDR1 and CDR2 (germline): KGHDR, SFDVKD. The CDR3 has 17 residues. CDR3 region: CATSDEVRGFSYNEQYF. CDR3 in DNA: TGTGCCACCAGTGATGAGGTTAGGGGTTTCTCCTACAATGAGCAGTACTTC.

The CDR3 protein is CSAQREYNEQFF. The CDR3, as DNA: TGCAGTGCTCAGCGGGAGTACAATGAGCAGTTCTTC. This chain joins TRBV20-1 and TRBJ2-1, with TRBD2 matching over 8 bases. CDR1 and CDR2 from the germline V gene are DFQATT and SNEGSKA (reference sequence). The length of the CDR3 is 12 residues. J was trimmed by 4 bases and V by 5 bases; bases with no gene match: 1.

The V call is TRBV9, the J call TRBJ2-3; no clear D gene. Germline-derived CDR1 and CDR2 are SGDLS and YYNGEE. Between the trimmed V and J ends, which lost 2 bases and 4 bases, there was a span of 17 bases. The CDR3 sequence is 16 residues long. In DNA form, the CDR3 reads TGTGCCAGCAGCGTCGGATCAAATTTCCGTCCAGATACGCAGTATTTT. It specifies CASSVGSNFRPDTQYF.

The table lists this clonotype with a count of one. The chain couples TRBV27 to TRBJ1-2; the match to TRBD1 covers 7 bases. Germline V gene data show CDR1 as MNHEY and CDR2 as SMNVEV (reference sequence). V was pared by 3 bases and J by 2 bases, with 18 bases of the junction left unmatched. This CDR3 contains 19 residues. In DNA, the CDR3 is TGTGCCAGCAGTTTCGTGGCAATTATCCCCGGACAGGTCAACTATGGCTACACCTTC. It encodes CASSFVAIIPGQVNYGYTF.

This sequence joins TRBV6-2 or TRBV6-3 and TRBJ2-7, with D tentatively TRBD1 or TRBD2 (5 bases each). The germline gives CDR1 MNHEY, CDR2 SVGEGT. The CDR3 has 13 residues. V lost 10 bases and J 5 bases, leaving 18 bases between the germline ends. The CDR3, as DNA: TGTGCCACCCGACTGGTGGGGACCAACGAGCAGTACTTC. Its protein is CATRLVGTNEQYF.

The genes are TRBV20-1 and TRBJ1-2, with D perhaps TRBD1 (6 bases). Germline V gives CDR1 DFQATT, CDR2 SNEGSKA (reference sequence). V was trimmed by 3 bases and J by 7 bases, leaving 12 bases between them. The CDR3 extends over 12 amino acids. CDR3 residues: CSASEGGGGYTF. CDR3 nucleotide sequence: TGCAGTGCTAGTGAGGGGGGAGGTGGCTACACCTTC.

The chain combines TRBV27 with TRBJ2-5; 14 bases match TRBD2. The CDR3 runs 18 residues. V shed 3 bases and J 2 bases; nucleotides not matched to a gene: 8. Germline values: CDR1 MNHEY, CDR2 SMNVEV (reference sequence). CDR3 bases: TGTGCCAGCAGTTTTGGGGGACTAGCGGGGGCTCGTCAAGAGACCCAGTACTTC. Its protein is CASSFGGLAGARQETQYF.

The chain couples TRBV3-1 to TRBJ1-6; TRBD1 might be the D (5 bases). Germline-derived CDR1 and CDR2 are LGHDT and YNNKEL (reference sequence). The CDR3 is 17 residues long. V was clipped by 4 bases and J by 0 bases, with 13 bases between them. CDR3 DNA sequence: TGTGCCAGCAGCCGGGACCCGTCTAGCTCCTATAATTCACCCCTCCACTTT. Its protein is CASSRDPSSSYNSPLHF.

The J gene is TRBJ2-5, the V gene TRBV10-2, with 8 nucleotides matching TRBD2. The CDR3 contains 15 residues. Germline CDR1 WSHSY, CDR2 SAAADI. The V gene end was trimmed by 2 bases and the J gene end by 5 bases; junction bases not matched to a gene: 7. CDR3 sequence reads: CASSERSSGAETQYF. DNA of the CDR3: TGCGCCAGCAGTGAGAGGAGTAGCGGGGCGGAGACCCAGTACTTC.

The chain recombines TRBV6-2 or TRBV6-3 with TRBJ2-6; unclear D gene. Trimming removed 5 bases from V and 0 bases from J, with 14 bases in between. Germline V gives CDR1 MNHEY, CDR2 SVGEGT. CDR3 length: 17 amino acids. This CDR3 is CASSLPRHPSGANVLTF. CDR3 nucleotides: TGTGCCAGCAGTCTCCCGAGACACCCCTCTGGGGCCAACGTCCTGACTTTC.

The rearrangement uses TRBV4-3 and TRBJ2-1; TRBD2 aligns across 8 bases. CDR3 size: 16 residues. Trimming took 1 base from V and 7 from J; bases not matched to a gene: 9. Looked up from germline, CDR1 is LGHNA and CDR2 is YSLEER. The CDR3 DNA reads TGCGCCAGCAGCCAAGGCGTTAGCGGGGCCCTGAATGAGCAGTTCTTC. Residues: CASSQGVSGALNEQFF.

The chain combines TRBV29-1 with TRBJ2-5, with D possibly TRBD1 on 6 matching bases. The V and J ends lost 3 bases and 2 bases respectively, with 10 bases between them. Germline CDR1 SQVTM, CDR2 ANQGSEA. This CDR3 comprises 13 residues. The CDR3 DNA sequence: TGCAGCGTTGACAGAGGACAGCAAGAGACCCAGTACTTC. Protein product: CSVDRGQQETQYF.

The genes are TRBV7-3 and TRBJ1-5; perhaps TRBD1 as D (5 bases). Trimming left V 9 bases short and J 7 bases short, with 7 bases between. The CDR3 sequence is 10 residues long. The germline V gene has CDR1 SGHTA and CDR2 FQGTGA. CDR3 DNA sequence: TGTGCCAGGGGGCCCCAGCCCCAGCATTTT. Translating it yields CARGPQPQHF.

This chain uses TRBV28 with TRBJ1-4; 8 bases map to TRBD1. The CDR3 length is 17 residues. J gave up 10 bases and V 8 bases, and 21 bases lay outside the gene matches. Germline CDR1 and CDR2: MDHEN and SYDVKM. The CDR3 is CASGQDRASGRRGKLFF. The DNA for the CDR3 is TGTGCCAGCGGGCAGGACAGGGCTAGCGGTCGTCGTGGAAAACTGTTTTTT.